The 10 T cell receptor beta chains reported below all come from one sample, sequenced in a study of T cell responses to AZD1222 COVID-19 vaccine. The repertoire was sequenced with immunoSEQ multiplex PCR; TCRdb's copy has only in-frame clones and lacks some. The sample shows approximately 99,000 clones, 89% of them seen only once. Source: peripheral blood, taken on day 0 of MenACWY control vaccination. These receptors were taken from an adult in good health.

This clone was recorded once. J is TRBJ1-4 and V is TRBV6-5; 7 bases fit TRBD1. The CDR3 covers 15 residues. Per the germline V gene, CDR1 is MNHEY and CDR2 is SVGAGI. The ends lost 7 bases at V and 2 bases at J; junction bases unmatched: 7. In DNA, the CDR3 is TGTGCCAGCACCCACCTCAGGGGGACTAATGAAAAACTGTTTTTT. Its translation is CASTHLRGTNEKLFF.

The chain recombines TRBV9 with TRBJ2-3; no clear D. V shed 4 bases and J shed 0 bases, with 15 bases lying between them. Germline V gene lookup returns CDR1 SGDLS and CDR2 YYNGEE. This CDR3 contains 16 residues. The CDR3 nucleotides are TGTGCCAGCAGCTTCAGGTTGGGGAAAAGCACAGATACGCAGTATTTT. Its translation: CASSFRLGKSTDTQYF.

This chain links TRBV4-3 with TRBJ2-3; 9 nucleotides match TRBD2. This CDR3 contains 19 residues. Trimming took 1 base from V and 5 from J; bases not matched to a gene: 16. Germline assignment: CDR1 LGHNA and CDR2 YSLEER. CDR3 coding DNA: TGCGCCAGCAGCCAAGTTGGTATGGGGGTAGCGGGGGTTCGAGATACGCAGTATTTT. Translated, it gives CASSQVGMGVAGVRDTQYF.

The table lists this clone with a few counts. The rearrangement uses TRBV15 and TRBJ1-6; no reliable D call. The V end lost 0 bases, the J end lost 2 bases, and 8 bases lay between the germline ends. The CDR3 loop spans 16 amino acids. Germline V gives CDR1 LNHNV, CDR2 YYDKDF (reference sequence). CDR3 sequence reads: CATSREAKTYNSPLHF. CDR3 sequence (DNA): TGTGCCACCAGCAGAGAGGCCAAGACCTATAATTCACCCCTCCACTTT.

The V call is TRBV5-1, the J call TRBJ2-7; 9 bases align to TRBD1. CDR1 is SGHRS and CDR2 is YFSETQ in the germline V gene. The junction had 6 bases not matched to a gene; V was cut back by 2 bases and J by 3 bases. The CDR3 is 15 amino acids. Here the CDR3 DNA reads TGCGCCAGCAGCTTAGGACAGGGGATTGTCTACGAGCAGTACTTC. Translation: CASSLGQGIVYEQYF.

This clone has only one observation. The chain has TRBV5-4 and TRBJ2-7; D is perhaps TRBD1 (5 bases). Germline CDR1 SGHNT, CDR2 YYREEE (reference sequence). The V and J ends lost 4 bases and 7 bases respectively, with 18 bases between them. This CDR3 is 14 amino acids long. The CDR3 region has the DNA TGTGCCAGCAGCCCCATCACAGGAAGTGAAGAGCAGTACTTC. This gives the protein CASSPITGSEEQYF.

The chain joins TRBV19 to TRBJ2-1; tentatively, D is TRBD1 or TRBD2 (5 bases each). Trimming shortened V by 6 bases and J by 2 bases, and 8 bases separated the two germline ends. The V gene's germline CDR1 is LNHDA and CDR2 SQIVND (reference sequence). This CDR3 is 13 amino acids long. The CDR3 nucleotides are TGTGCCAGTAGCGGGGCGGCCTACAATGAGCAGTTCTTC. Amino acid sequence: CASSGAAYNEQFF.

This clone was seen a handful of times. CDR3 coding DNA: TGTGCCAGCAGTCAAAACCAGGGATTTGGTGGCTACACCTTC. Translation gives CASSQNQGFGGYTF. The chain joins TRBV6-6 to TRBJ1-2, with D possibly TRBD1 on 5 matching bases. Germline V CDR1 and CDR2: MNHNY, SVGAGI (reference sequence). Trimming stripped 5 bases from V and 7 bases from J, with 17 bases between. This CDR3 comprises 14 residues.

The CDR3 reads CASSQWAGSNQPQHF. Written as DNA, the CDR3 is TGTGCCAGCAGCCAATGGGCGGGCAGCAATCAGCCCCAGCATTTT. The chain employs TRBV7-6 and TRBJ1-5, with unresolved D. The CDR3 runs 15 residues. Trimming left V 5 bases short and J 1 base short, with 12 bases between. Germline CDR1 reads SGHVS; CDR2 reads FNYEAQ.

The chain has TRBV9 and TRBJ2-2; D might be TRBD1 or TRBD2, each matching 5 bases. V lost 9 bases, J lost 3 bases, and 9 bases lay in between. This CDR3 contains 12 residues. Germline assignment: CDR1 SGDLS and CDR2 YYNGEE. This chain's CDR3 is CATSGHTGELFF. The CDR3 nucleotides are TGTGCCACCTCGGGGCACACCGGGGAGCTGTTTTTT.